Below are 27 T cell receptor beta chains sequenced from a single sample in a study of blood T cell repertoires in COVID-19. Generated by immunoSEQ multiplex PCR, the TCRdb table keeps only in-frame clones and is missing some. The sample gives roughly 140,000 clones, roughly 86% of which show up once; about 2.3% is in the top ten. Sequencing input: peripheral blood. The receptors come from a human donor in a cohort sampled during active COVID-19.

This chain uses TRBV19 with TRBJ2-2, with 10 bases that match TRBD1. CDR1 and CDR2 from the germline V gene are LNHDA and SQIVND (reference sequence). The CDR3 has 16 amino acids. The V gene end was trimmed by 5 bases and the J gene end by 6 bases; junction bases not matched to a gene: 9. CDR3 in DNA: TGTGCCAGTAGTTCGTCCCGGGACAGGGGTTCCGGGGAGCTGTTTTTT. Translating gives CASSSSRDRGSGELFF.

V is TRBV18 and J is TRBJ2-7; 8 nucleotides align to TRBD1. CDR3 length equals 15 residues. Germline CDR1 is KGHSH and CDR2 is LQKENI. V lost 4 bases to trimming and J lost 4 bases; unmatched junction nucleotides: 9. The DNA of the CDR3 is TGTGCCAGCTCACTTACCGGGACAGGAATTTACGAGCAGTACTTC. Translated, it gives CASSLTGTGIYEQYF.

V usage is TRBV5-4 and J usage is TRBJ1-6; 10 bases map to TRBD1. Germline CDR1 is SGHNT and CDR2 is YYREEE (reference sequence). V was pared by 0 bases and J by 6 bases, with 6 bases of the junction left unmatched. There are 17 residues in the CDR3. The CDR3 DNA follows: TGTGCCAGCAGCTTGGCTGCCGGGACAGGGGTTAATTCACCCCTCCACTTT. Translating it yields CASSLAAGTGVNSPLHF.

The genes are TRBV19 and TRBJ2-2; 9 nucleotides align to TRBD2. The J segment lost 0 bases and the V segment lost 5 bases, leaving 4 bases of the junction unmatched. Germline V gene data show CDR1 as LNHDA and CDR2 as SQIVND (reference sequence). This CDR3 has 16 amino acids. This CDR3 is CASSLGGGANTGELFF. The DNA of the CDR3 is TGTGCCAGTAGTCTAGGCGGGGGGGCGAACACCGGGGAGCTGTTTTTT.

J is TRBJ2-2 and V is TRBV5-6, with TRBD2 matching 7 bases. Losses at the gene ends were 1 base for V and 4 bases for J; bases not matched to a gene: 10. The CDR3 is 17 residues long. The germline V gene encodes CDR1 SGHDT and CDR2 YYEEEE. CDR3: CASSLPSWGRGTGELFF. CDR3 nucleotide sequence: TGTGCCAGCAGCTTGCCCTCGTGGGGGAGGGGCACCGGGGAGCTGTTTTTT.

This clone was seen once. The chain combines TRBV27 with TRBJ2-1; the match to TRBD2 covers 11 bases. The CDR3 loop spans 16 amino acids. V dropped 5 bases and J dropped 3; count of bases not matched to a gene: 6. CDR1 and CDR2 from the germline V gene are MNHEY and SMNVEV (reference sequence). CDR3 loop: CASSQTGTSGYNEQFF. Here the CDR3 DNA reads TGTGCCAGCAGTCAAACCGGGACTAGCGGCTACAATGAGCAGTTCTTC.

The chain carries TRBV3-1 (or the pseudogene TRBV3-2) and TRBJ1-1, with D possibly TRBD1 on 5 matching bases. CDR3 length: 14 residues. V lost 4 bases to trimming and J lost 2 bases, with 11 bases between them. Germline CDR1 and CDR2: LGHDT and YNNKEL (reference sequence). The CDR3 DNA reads as TGTGCCAGCAGCCCCCAGGGCGGTAACACTGAAGCTTTCTTT. This encodes CASSPQGGNTEAFF.

The gene calls are TRBV6-5 and TRBJ1-5; a possible D gene is TRBD1 (6 bases). The CDR3 sequence is 15 residues long. Per the germline V gene, CDR1 is MNHEY and CDR2 is SVGAGI. Trimming removed 6 bases from V and 0 bases from J, with 12 bases in between. Written as DNA, the CDR3 is TGTGCCAGCAGGGGGGGGACATATAGCAATCAGCCCCAGCATTTT. As protein: CASRGGTYSNQPQHF.

This chain connects TRBV6-5 to TRBJ2-5; 10 nucleotides line up with TRBD1. The CDR3 has 13 amino acids. Germline trimming cut 7 bases from V and 4 bases from J; bases unmatched to any gene: 3. The germline CDR1 and CDR2 sequences are MNHEY and SVGAGI. The CDR3 DNA reads TGTGCCAGCAACAGGGACAGGGGAGAGACCCAGTACTTC. The encoded protein is CASNRDRGETQYF.

The rearrangement uses TRBV3-1 (or the pseudogene TRBV3-2) and TRBJ2-3; 7 bases align to TRBD2. CDR3 length: 20 amino acids. Germline V CDR1 and CDR2: LGHDT, YNNKEL (reference sequence). Trimming cost V 1 base and J 0 bases; bases outside gene matches: 16. CDR3: CASSQAGEAGTLTSTDTQYF. CDR3 bases: TGTGCCAGCAGCCAAGCGGGGGAAGCGGGAACCCTTACTAGCACAGATACGCAGTATTTT.

The chain is built from TRBV4-2 and TRBJ2-2; D is possibly TRBD1 (8 bases). Between the trimmed V and J ends, which lost 1 base and 1 base, there was a span of 16 bases. Germline V lookup: CDR1 LGHNA, CDR2 YNFKEQ. There are 18 residues in the CDR3. The CDR3 region has the DNA TGTGCCAGCAGCCAAGCCCAGAACAGGGGGGGGAACACCGGGGAGCTGTTTTTT. It translates to CASSQAQNRGGNTGELFF.

This rearrangement joins TRBV28 to TRBJ1-6, with a tentative D call TRBD1 (6 bases). The germline V and J ends were trimmed by 5 bases and 7 bases, with 15 bases remaining between them. This CDR3 region has 15 residues. Germline V CDR1 and CDR2: MDHEN, SYDVKM. CDR3: CASSRRQVVNSPLHF. The CDR3 region has the DNA TGTGCCAGCAGTCGAAGACAGGTCGTAAATTCACCCCTCCACTTT.

CDR3: CASSPIDSTRANAAFF. CDR3 DNA: TGTGCCAGCTCACCAATAGACAGTACCCGGGCCAATGCGGCTTTCTTT. The gene calls are TRBV18 and TRBJ1-1; a weak D match, TRBD1 (5 bases). The CDR3 covers 16 residues. Per germline, CDR1 KGHSH and CDR2 LQKENI. Trimming left V 2 bases short and J 11 bases short, with 24 bases between.

The chain joins TRBV7-8 to TRBJ2-3; a weak D match, TRBD1 (6 bases). CDR1 and CDR2 from the germline V gene are SGHVS and FQNEAQ. The CDR3 totals 13 residues. Trimming took off 3 bases at V and 5 bases at J, with 9 bases between the two ends. The CDR3 protein is CASSLFRGDTQYF. The CDR3 nucleotides are TGTGCCAGCAGCTTGTTCAGGGGAGATACGCAGTATTTT.

Written as DNA, the CDR3 is TGTGCCAGTAGTATAGGGACAGAGAACACTGAAGCTTTCTTT. Its translation is CASSIGTENTEAFF. V is TRBV19 and J is TRBJ1-1; possibly TRBD1 for D (6 bases). CDR1 LNHDA and CDR2 SQIVND come from the germline V gene (reference sequence). The CDR3 has 14 amino acids. The V gene lost 1 base and the J gene lost 1 base, with 7 bases spanning the gap.

V usage is TRBV5-1 and J usage is TRBJ2-5; TRBD2 matches 10 bases. CDR1 and CDR2 (germline): SGHRS, YFSETQ. CDR3 size: 14 residues. V shed 5 bases, J shed 3 bases, and the junction held 4 bases outside the gene matches. CDR3 sequence: CASSSTSGEETQYF. DNA for the CDR3: TGCGCCAGCAGTTCAACTAGCGGGGAAGAGACCCAGTACTTC.

This chain's CDR3 is CASSGHRVREQFF. For the CDR3, the DNA is TGTGCCAGCAGCGGGCACAGGGTGCGTGAGCAGTTCTTC. V usage is TRBV11-2 and J usage is TRBJ2-1, with a weak D call TRBD1 (6 bases). This CDR3 is 13 amino acids long. V was shortened by 5 bases and J by 9 bases, with 14 bases between the two germline ends. The germline CDR1 and CDR2 sequences are SGHAT and FQNNGV.

V and J are TRBV6-2 or TRBV6-3 and TRBJ2-5; tentatively, D is TRBD1 (6 bases). Germline CDR1 MNHEY, CDR2 SVGEGT. The CDR3 consists of 16 residues. V was shortened by 2 bases and J by 2 bases, with 15 bases between the two germline ends. In nucleotides, the CDR3 is TGTGCCAGCAGTTACGGGGGCAGGCTATTTCAAGAGACCCAGTACTTC. It translates to CASSYGGRLFQETQYF.

The V and J genes are TRBV5-1 and TRBJ1-4; D call uncertain. V was pared by 4 bases and J by 4 bases, with 5 bases between. This CDR3 has 12 residues. Germline CDR1 reads SGHRS; CDR2 reads YFSETQ. The CDR3 coding sequence is TGCGCCAGCAGCGTAAATAATGAAAAACTGTTTTTT. Its translation: CASSVNNEKLFF.

V gene TRBV19 combines with J gene TRBJ2-1; a possible D gene is TRBD2 (5 bases). Germline assignment: CDR1 LNHDA and CDR2 SQIVND (reference sequence). Trimming took off 7 bases at V and 6 bases at J, with 16 bases between the two ends. CDR3 length: 14 amino acids. As DNA, the CDR3 is TGTGCCAGTAAATTAGGAGCGGACCTCAATGAGCAGTTCTTC. Translating it yields CASKLGADLNEQFF. The variable domain in full, completed from reference TRBV19 and TRBJ2-1, reads DGGITQSPKYLFRKEGQNVTLSCEQNLNHDAMYWYRQDPGQGLRLIYYSQIVNDFQKGDIAEGYSVSREKKESFPLTVTSAQKNPTAFYLCASKLGADLNEQFFGPGTRLTVL.

The chain is built from TRBV5-4 and TRBJ2-6, with D possibly TRBD2 on 5 matching bases. V lost 5 bases, J lost 0 bases, and 9 bases lay in between. Looked up from germline, CDR1 is SGHNT and CDR2 is YYREEE (reference sequence). The length of the CDR3 is 15 residues. This CDR3 reads CASSRGNSGANVLTF. In DNA form, the CDR3 reads TGTGCCAGCAGTCGGGGTAACTCTGGGGCCAACGTCCTGACTTTC. The variable domain in full, completed from reference TRBV5-4 and TRBJ2-6, reads ETGVTQSPTHLIKTRGQQVTLRCSSQSGHNTVSWYQQALGQGPQFIFQYYREEENGRGNFPPRFSGLQFPNYSSELNVNALELDDSALYLCASSRGNSGANVLTFGAGSRLTVL.

J is TRBJ2-1 and V is TRBV18; 7 nucleotides align to TRBD2. This CDR3 spans 17 amino acids. CDR1 KGHSH and CDR2 LQKENI come from the germline V gene. Trimming took 3 bases from V and 3 from J; bases not matched to a gene: 11. CDR3 in amino acids: CASSPGRTRAIYNEQFF. CDR3 coding DNA: TGTGCCAGCTCACCCGGGCGGACTAGAGCAATCTACAATGAGCAGTTCTTC.

The CDR3 reads CASSSPDRGFTDTQYF. CDR3 bases: TGTGCCAGCAGTTCCCCCGACAGGGGATTTACAGATACGCAGTATTTT. This chain connects TRBV6-6 to TRBJ2-3; 8 nucleotides match TRBD1. The CDR3 runs 16 residues. Germline CDR1 is MNHNY and CDR2 is SVGAGI (reference sequence). J gave up 3 bases and V 4 bases, and 9 bases lay outside the gene matches.

There are a few counts of this clone. The chain links TRBV10-3 to TRBJ1-5; 8 positions match TRBD1. CDR1 is ENHRY and CDR2 is SYGVKD in the germline V gene. The CDR3 is 13 amino acids. V dropped 7 bases and J dropped 5; count of bases not matched to a gene: 4. CDR3 sequence (DNA): TGTGCCATCACCGACAGGGGCGATCAGCCCCAGCATTTT. Translation gives CAITDRGDQPQHF.

The sample holds one count of this clone. The J gene is TRBJ1-2, the V gene TRBV28, with unresolved D. V lost 1 base to trimming and J lost 8 bases, with 20 bases between them. This CDR3 is 16 amino acids long. Germline V gene sequence: CDR1 MDHEN, CDR2 SYDVKM. The CDR3: CASSLYRQRAGSGYTF. The CDR3 region has the DNA TGTGCCAGCAGTTTATACCGGCAGCGGGCCGGGAGCGGCTACACCTTC.

The chain joins TRBV3-1 (or the pseudogene TRBV3-2) to TRBJ2-5, with 9 bases aligning to TRBD1. With 2 bases clipped from V and 3 bases from J, the junction kept 1 base outside the gene matches. The germline V gene has CDR1 LGHDT and CDR2 YNNKEL (reference sequence). This CDR3 is 14 amino acids long. The CDR3 DNA sequence: TGTGCCAGCAGCCAATGGGACAGGGAAGAGACCCAGTACTTC. Translation: CASSQWDREETQYF.

The chain couples TRBV14 to TRBJ2-6; 11 nucleotides agree with TRBD1. Germline CDR1 and CDR2: SGHDN and FVKESK. V shed 6 bases, J shed 3 bases, and the junction held 16 bases outside the gene matches. The CDR3 runs to 20 residues. CDR3 nucleotides: TGTGCCAGCAGTCAAATAGAACCGGGACAGGGGGTCTTTGGGGCCAACGTCCTGACTTTC. This codes for CASSQIEPGQGVFGANVLTF.